This T cell receptor (beta chain) was retrieved from a study of regulatory T cells in long-lasting Graves disease. CDR1 is DFQATT, CDR2 SNEGSKA, per germline (reference sequence). V lost 4 bases and J lost 4; bases outside the gene matches: 3. The CDR3 contains 14 residues. Sequencing libraries for TCR beta were prepared with iRepertoire HTBI primers and Arm-PCR of CDR3 regions. MiXCR, applied by TCRdb to the multiplex PCR reads, yields one record per CDR3 protein. The repertoire has almost 350,000 distinct CDR3 sequences, about 20% of them found once; the top ten carry less than 35%. Time point here: persistent/refractory GD, antithyroid drugs over 5 years with positive TRAb. Generation of the TCR library employed RNA extracted from PBMCs.

This receptor was obtained from a female donor with Graves disease. This chain uses TRBV20-1 with TRBJ2-3; TRBD2 matches at 12 bases. Sequences were derived from peripheral blood mononuclear cells (PBMCs), sampled when the disease was refractory, from a patient treated with antithyroid drugs. The CDR3 spells CSAKGLAGSDTQYF. CDR3 bases: TGCAGTGCTAAAGGACTAGCGGGGTCAGATACGCAGTATTTT.